These T cell receptor beta chains were read from a single sample in a study of cytomegalovirus exposure and HLA in healthy donors. Profiling relied on immunoSEQ multiplex PCR, and the TCRdb table lists in-frame clones only, not all of them. The data contain tens of thousands of clones, over 70% of them seen just once; the ten biggest clones take up 5.5%. The sample comprised PBMCs. The receptors shown here come from a male donor in good health and CMV-seropositive. The CDR3 runs from the conserved cysteine through the conserved F or W. The size of a clone is reported for some rows only, either as once, few or many, or as a class for expanded clones.

V	J	size	CDR3
TRBV5-1	TRBJ2-5	few	CASSLGAGDLRETQYF
TRBV5-6	TRBJ2-1	NA	CASSLGLLASYNEQFF
TRBV2	TRBJ1-2	few	CASREFRDRIPTGYGYTF
TRBV19	TRBJ2-3	NA	CASRSVWRETSDTQYF
TRBV5-6	TRBJ2-7	few	CASSFRDRGTYEQYF
TRBV5-1	TRBJ2-7	NA	CASSQPGGTGVHEQYF
TRBV11-2	TRBJ1-5	once	CASSYVRGRPQHF
TRBV27	TRBJ1-5	NA	CASLQGGSNQPQHF
TRBV5-6	TRBJ1-6	once	CASTTVGSYNSPLHF
TRBV5-1	TRBJ1-3	NA	CASSLAGYGNTIYF
TRBV7-8	TRBJ2-2	NA	CASSFRPAGVGTGELFF
TRBV19	TRBJ2-2	NA	CASSPARGRAGELFF
TRBV7-2	TRBJ2-5	NA	CASGSVLLGTSRETQYF
TRBV10-3	NA	once	CAISESDREFYEQYF